This record looks at one T cell receptor (beta chain) sequence and its context. This CDR3 spans 18 amino acids. V gave up 2 bases and J gave up 1 base, with 17 bases separating them. CDR1 is KGHSH and CDR2 is LQKENI in the germline V gene. This sample was included in a study of blood T cell repertoires in COVID-19. Study as a whole: COVID-19 samples collected from the United States, Italy and Spain covered acute and convalescent phases. The cDNA or gDNA used as material had been derived from T cells, B-cell-depleted T cells, or PBMCs.

How the authors handled the data: Quantification of nucleated cells was approximated via reference gene primer amplification. Assay: immunoSEQ multiplex PCR; the TCRdb copy retains only in-frame clones and omits some. V and J calls and clone size are given by that table; D and trimming were obtained from the DNA. The table shows some 120,000 clones, with approximately 80% occurring only once. This chain connects TRBV18 to TRBJ2-2; possible D gene TRBD2, 7 bases. The sequence came from a man aged 65-85 years with active or convalescent COVID-19. Sequencing was performed on peripheral blood. DNA of the CDR3: TGTGCCAGCTCACCAAGACGCCGGGGGGCAGTGAACACCGGGGAGCTGTTTTTT. This sequence encodes CASSPRRRGAVNTGELFF. Variable domain in full (rest from reference TRBV18 and TRBJ2-2): NAGVMQNPRHLVRRRGQEARLRCSPMKGHSHVYWYRQLPEEGLKFMVYLQKENIIDESGMPKERFSAEFPKEGPSILRIQQVVRGDSAAYFCASSPRRRGAVNTGELFFGEGSRLTVL.